These T cell receptor beta chains were read from a single sample in a study of CD8 T cells in Susac syndrome. TCRdb fed the immunoSEQ multiplex PCR reads into MiXCR, producing one record per CDR3 protein. Here the sample spans under 200,000 distinct CDR3 sequences, around 96% being singletons. Sequenced input: CD4+ T cells from PBMCs. These receptors were taken from a human donor with Susac syndrome. Each CDR3 is given with its conserved first and last residue. The D gene is left open where the match is weak. Where a row states a size, it is once, few, many or the class of an expanded clone; other rows omit it.

>NA|TRBJ2-1|TRBV29-1|NA|13
CSIKGPILNEQFF
TGCAGCATAAAGGGGCCCATTCTGAATGAGCAGTTCTTC
>NA|TRBJ1-2|TRBV24-1|NA|14
CATSDPDNPLGYTF
TGTGCCACCAGTGACCCTGACAACCCCTTGGGCTACACCTTC
>NA|TRBJ2-2|TRBV15|NA|18
CATSRDKGQIFGTGELFF
TGTGCCACCAGCAGAGATAAAGGTCAGATCTTCGGCACCGGGGAGCTGTTTTTT
>NA|TRBJ2-1|TRBV6-4|NA|13
CASSMSSYNEQFF
TGTGCCAGCAGCATGAGCTCCTACAATGAGCAGTTCTTC
>NA|TRBJ2-5|TRBV29-1|NA|14
CSVEDRVFQETQYF
TGCAGCGTTGAAGATAGAGTGTTCCAAGAGACCCAGTACTTC
>NA|TRBJ2-1|TRBV6-2/TRBV6-3|NA|10
CASSQGEQFF
TGTGCCAGCAGTCAAGGGGAGCAGTTCTTC
>NA|TRBJ2-6|TRBV27|NA|14
CASRPTGGANVLTF
TGTGCCAGCAGACCGACGGGTGGGGCCAACGTCCTGACTTTC
>TRBD1|TRBJ1-1|TRBV18|NA|17
CASSRPGTGLGFAEAFF
TGTGCCAGCTCACGACCCGGGACAGGGCTCGGATTCGCTGAAGCTTTCTTT
>NA|TRBJ2-1|TRBV7-9|NA|15
CASSPKFRVGNEQFF
TGTGCCAGCAGCCCTAAGTTCAGGGTGGGGAATGAGCAGTTCTTC
>TRBD2|TRBJ2-1|TRBV2|NA|11
CASSGGIEQFF
TGTGCCTCCTCGGGGGGGATAGAGCAGTTCTTC
>NA|TRBJ2-7|TRBV29-1|NA|12
CSVVGRSYEQYF
TGCAGCGTTGTCGGCAGATCCTACGAGCAGTACTTC
>TRBD2|TRBJ2-3|TRBV5-1|NA|12
CASSLGAGAEYF
TGCGCCAGCAGCTTGGGAGCGGGGGCGGAGTATTTT
>NA|TRBJ2-5|TRBV28|NA|13
CASSLPLTGTQYF
TGTGCCAGCAGCCTCCCCTTGACAGGAACCCAGTACTTC
>NA|TRBJ2-7|TRBV12-3/TRBV12-4|NA|11
CASSLFSEQYF
TGTGCCAGCAGTTTGTTCAGCGAGCAGTACTTC
>NA|TRBJ2-7|TRBV29-1|NA|12
CSVGQVLGEQYF
TGCAGCGTTGGACAGGTCCTCGGCGAGCAGTACTTC
>NA|TRBJ2-7|TRBV7-9|NA|16
CASSLVTTTRPYEQYF
TGTGCCAGCAGCTTAGTAACTACAACCCGACCGTACGAGCAGTACTTC
>NA|TRBJ1-6|TRBV20-1|NA|14
CSARVGTYNSPLHF
TGCAGTGCTAGAGTAGGGACCTATAATTCACCCCTCCACTTT
>TRBD1|TRBJ1-2|TRBV18|NA|14
CASSPRDSLYGYTF
TGTGCCAGCTCACCTAGGGACAGCCTCTATGGCTACACCTTC
>TRBD2|TRBJ2-2|TRBV6-5|once|16
CASSYRLAGGGGELFF
TGTGCCAGCAGTTACCGGCTAGCGGGGGGTGGCGGGGAGCTGTTTTTT
>TRBD2|TRBJ2-3|TRBV9|NA|17
CASSLEASGGAISTQYF
TGTGCCAGCAGCCTTGAAGCTAGCGGGGGGGCGATCTCCACGCAGTATTTT
>NA|TRBJ1-5|TRBV6-2/TRBV6-3|NA|14
CASSYFSANQPQHF
TGTGCCAGCAGTTATTTCTCAGCAAATCAGCCCCAGCATTTT
>TRBD1|TRBJ2-1|TRBV10-3|NA|14
CAIGGQGTNNEQFF
TGTGCCATCGGAGGACAGGGGACTAACAATGAGCAGTTCTTC
>TRBD1|TRBJ2-7|TRBV27|NA|15
CASSSMIRTGREQYF
TGTGCCAGCAGTTCGATGATACGGACAGGGCGGGAGCAGTACTTC
>NA|TRBJ2-5|TRBV29-1|medium-sized|13
CSVDRGSGETQYF
TGCAGCGTTGACAGGGGCAGTGGGGAGACCCAGTACTTC
>TRBD1|TRBJ2-3|TRBV6-1|NA|16
CASSPWTGVGADTQYF
TGTGCCAGCAGCCCCTGGACAGGGGTGGGTGCAGATACGCAGTATTTT
>NA|TRBJ1-1|TRBV30|NA|11
CAWSVPAEAFF
TGTGCCTGGAGTGTACCGGCTGAAGCTTTCTTT
>TRBD2|TRBJ2-1|TRBV7-3|NA|15
CASSFTRESLGEQFF
TGTGCCAGCAGCTTTACGCGGGAGTCCCTTGGGGAGCAGTTCTTC
>TRBD1|TRBJ2-6|TRBV27|once|17
CASTTGQGFSGANVLTF
TGTGCCAGCACTACGGGACAGGGCTTCTCTGGGGCCAACGTCCTGACTTTC
>TRBD1|TRBJ2-1|TRBV10-3|NA|13
CANGQSYRGEQFF
TGTGCCAACGGGCAAAGCTACAGGGGCGAGCAGTTCTTC
>NA|TRBJ2-6|TRBV30|NA|13
CAWNTGLANVLTF
TGTGCCTGGAATACAGGTCTGGCCAACGTCCTGACTTTC
>NA|TRBJ1-1|TRBV2|NA|12
CASRGMNTEAFF
TGTGCCAGCAGAGGGATGAACACTGAAGCTTTCTTT
>TRBD1|TRBJ2-7|TRBV29-1|few|12
CSVRTGVNEQYF
TGCAGCGTTAGGACAGGGGTCAACGAGCAGTACTTC
>NA|TRBJ2-5|TRBV27|NA|15
CASSLRGWGEETQYF
TGTGCCAGCAGTTTAAGGGGGTGGGGAGAAGAGACCCAGTACTTC
>TRBD1|TRBJ1-6|TRBV20-1|NA|13
CSAKGQANSPLHF
TGCAGTGCCAAAGGACAGGCAAATTCACCCCTCCACTTT
>TRBD1|TRBJ1-1|TRBV30|NA|13
CAWSRQGDTEAFF
TGTGCCTGGAGTCGTCAGGGGGACACTGAAGCTTTCTTT
>NA|TRBJ2-3|TRBV2|NA|15
CASDGGQGWADTQYF
TGTGCCAGCGACGGAGGGCAGGGCTGGGCAGATACGCAGTATTTT
>NA|TRBJ1-5|TRBV19|NA|13
CASSMQVTQPQHF
TGTGCCAGTAGTATGCAGGTCACTCAGCCCCAGCATTTT
>NA|TRBJ2-1|TRBV29-1|once|11
CSVEDPGRRFF
TGCAGCGTTGAAGACCCTGGGCGACGGTTCTTC
>NA|TRBJ1-2|TRBV29-1|few|11
CSVGTVYGYTF
TGCAGCGTTGGGACCGTCTATGGCTACACCTTC
>NA|TRBJ2-3|TRBV20-1|NA|13
CSASLSRTDTQYF
TGCAGTGCTAGTTTGTCCCGCACAGATACGCAGTATTTT
>NA|TRBJ2-1|TRBV5-1|NA|12
CASSLGADEQFF
TGCGCCAGCAGCTTGGGGGCCGATGAGCAGTTCTTC
>TRBD1|TRBJ2-5|TRBV28|NA|14
CATRTGGASGAQYF
TGTGCCACCAGGACAGGGGGCGCCTCAGGGGCCCAGTACTTC
>TRBD1|TRBJ1-1|TRBV20-1|NA|12
CSADGQVEGAFF
TGCAGTGCCGATGGACAGGTCGAAGGGGCTTTCTTT
>TRBD1|TRBJ2-2|TRBV29-1|once|14
CSVYGTGSTGELFF
TGCAGCGTCTACGGGACAGGGTCCACCGGGGAGCTGTTTTTT
>NA|TRBJ2-2|TRBV7-8|NA|11
CASSWPGELFF
TGTGCCAGCAGCTGGCCCGGGGAGCTGTTTTTT
>NA|TRBJ1-3|TRBV12-3/TRBV12-4|NA|16
CASSLGLWAGENTIYF
TGTGCCAGCAGTTTAGGTCTCTGGGCAGGGGAAAACACCATATATTTT
>NA|TRBJ2-2|TRBV12-3/TRBV12-4|NA|14
CASSFRANTGELFF
TGTGCCAGCAGTTTTCGCGCGAACACCGGGGAGCTGTTTTTT
>TRBD2|TRBJ2-1|TRBV2|NA|16
CASSDQGLARYNEQFF
TGTGCCAGCAGTGACCAGGGACTAGCGAGATACAATGAGCAGTTCTTC
>NA|TRBJ2-3|TRBV29-1|NA|18
CSVIPPRPQRGTLESQYF
TGCAGCGTTATCCCTCCACGCCCCCAACGGGGGACCCTCGAGTCGCAGTATTTT
>NA|TRBJ1-1|TRBV7-2|NA|13
CASSLYQNTEAFF
TGTGCCAGCAGCTTATACCAGAACACTGAAGCTTTCTTT
>NA|TRBJ1-1|TRBV27|few|14
CASSLAGLNTEAFF
TGTGCCAGCAGTTTAGCAGGGCTGAACACTGAAGCTTTCTTT
>NA|TRBJ2-7|TRBV30|NA|11
CAWSNTYEQYF
TGTGCCTGGAGTAACACATACGAGCAGTACTTC
>TRBD2|TRBJ2-3|TRBV20-1|NA|16
CSARDEVAGHTDTQYF
TGCAGTGCTAGAGATGAAGTAGCGGGTCACACAGATACGCAGTATTTT
>NA|TRBJ2-1|TRBV12-3/TRBV12-4|NA|16
CASSFSQGGTYNEQFF
TGTGCCAGCAGTTTCTCACAGGGAGGGACCTACAATGAGCAGTTCTTC
>TRBD2|TRBJ2-6|TRBV5-4|few|15
CASSPGGSGANVLTF
TGTGCCAGCAGCCCGGGGGGCTCTGGGGCCAACGTCCTGACTTTC